The 9 T cell receptor beta chains below all came from one sample that was sequenced in a study of early stage breast cancer tumors. Clones were sequenced by immunoSEQ multiplex PCR, and TCRdb holds only the in-frame ones, with some missing. The profile covers more than 13,000 clones, with about 79% appearing a single time and 7.6% taken by the ten largest. Sequences were obtained from normal breast tissue next to the tumor. The receptor source for this set is a person aged 45-60 years with breast cancer.

This chain uses TRBV4-2 with TRBJ2-1; 15 bases are shared with TRBD2. The V gene end was trimmed by 1 base and the J gene end by 0 bases; junction bases not matched to a gene: 7. Germline values: CDR1 LGHNA, CDR2 YNFKEQ. The CDR3 has 20 residues. Here the CDR3 reads CASSQVQGLAGGGSYNEQFF. CDR3 nucleotide sequence: TGTGCCAGCAGCCAAGTACAGGGACTAGCGGGAGGCGGCTCCTACAATGAGCAGTTCTTC.

V is TRBV11-3 and J is TRBJ2-3, with TRBD2 identical over 8 bases. This CDR3 has 14 amino acids. The V segment lost 5 bases and the J segment 0 bases; nucleotides outside the gene matches: 1. Germline assignment: CDR1 SGHNT and CDR2 YENEEA. The CDR3 is CASSPSGSTDTQYF. The CDR3 nucleotides are TGTGCCAGCAGCCCTAGCGGGAGCACAGATACGCAGTATTTT.

A remark on this clone: This specimen includes other DNA sequences encoding the same CDR3. The genes are TRBV5-1 and TRBJ1-3; D is possibly TRBD1 (6 bases). Per germline, CDR1 SGHRS and CDR2 YFSETQ. The CDR3 length is 14 residues. Trimming cost V 0 bases and J 2 bases, with 6 bases left between them. Here the CDR3 reads CASSLDRAGNTIYF. The CDR3 coding sequence is TGCGCCAGCAGCTTGGACAGGGCTGGAAACACCATATATTTT.

This chain links TRBV11-2 with TRBJ2-5; possibly TRBD2 for D (6 bases). CDR1 is SGHAT, CDR2 FQNNGV, per germline. V was cut by 2 bases and J by 1 base, with 11 bases left in between. This CDR3 spans 15 amino acids. The CDR3 nucleotides are TGTGCCAGCAGCTTATGGCGGGGAGTCCAAGAGACCCAGTACTTC. The encoded protein is CASSLWRGVQETQYF.

As DNA, the CDR3 is TGTGCCAGCAGCGGGGGGTATCAGCCCCAGCATTTT. It yields the protein CASSGGYQPQHF. The chain joins TRBV7-2 to TRBJ1-5; a possible D gene is TRBD1 (5 bases). Germline V gene lookup returns CDR1 SGHTA and CDR2 FQGNSA. The CDR3 totals 12 residues. Trimming pared 5 bases from V and 5 bases from J, leaving 7 bases between.

The chain joins TRBV7-2 to TRBJ1-4; no reliable D call. V lost 0 bases and J lost 13, with 27 bases in between. There are 18 residues in the CDR3. Germline values: CDR1 SGHTA, CDR2 FQGNSA. Here the CDR3 DNA reads TGTGCCAGCAGCTTAGCAATCCCCGGCGGAGCCGGTGGGGAGGTACTGTTTTTT. Encoded protein: CASSLAIPGGAGGEVLFF.

Only one count was recorded for this clone. The chain recombines TRBV7-8 with TRBJ2-3; D is unclear. This CDR3 is built from 17 residues. Germline V gene sequence: CDR1 SGHVS, CDR2 FQNEAQ. V was pared by 1 base and J by 1 base, with 15 bases between. The CDR3 loop reads CASSLGADLSGTDTQYF. As DNA, the CDR3 is TGTGCCAGCAGCTTAGGGGCAGACCTAAGTGGCACAGATACGCAGTATTTT.

This clone was seen a few times. This chain connects TRBV7-9 to TRBJ2-1; unclear D gene. Germline V lookup: CDR1 SEHNR, CDR2 FQNEAQ (reference sequence). The CDR3 length is 12 residues. This CDR3 reads CVTTIDPNEQFF. As DNA, the CDR3 is TGTGTCACGACGATAGACCCCAATGAGCAGTTCTTC.

This clone came up a few times. The chain employs TRBV2 and TRBJ2-6, with D unresolved. CDR3 length: 13 residues. V was trimmed by 7 bases and J by 0 bases, leaving 4 bases between them. In germline, CDR1 is SNHLY, CDR2 FYNNEI. CDR3 amino acids: CASTLSGANVLTF. In DNA form, the CDR3 reads TGTGCCAGCACCCTCTCTGGGGCCAACGTCCTGACTTTC.